Listed here are 21 T cell receptor beta chains from one sample, sequenced in a study of blood T cell repertoires in COVID-19. Libraries were prepared by immunoSEQ multiplex PCR; TCRdb keeps only in-frame clonotypes and omits some of them. This sample has fewer than 350,000 clones, with approximately 85% found just once. What was sequenced was peripheral blood. These receptors came from a human donor in a cohort sampled during active COVID-19.

The gene calls are TRBV20-1 and TRBJ1-3; D gene ambiguous. In germline, CDR1 is DFQATT, CDR2 SNEGSKA (reference sequence). The CDR3 covers 12 residues. The V end was cut by 3 bases, the J end by 2 bases, with 5 bases between. CDR3 nucleotides: TGCAGTGCTAGTTCGGCTGGAAACACCATATATTTT. Its translation: CSASSAGNTIYF.

The chain combines TRBV9 with TRBJ1-1; no clear D gene. Germline values: CDR1 SGDLS, CDR2 YYNGEE. V lost 0 bases, J lost 6 bases, and 9 bases lay in between. This CDR3 contains 13 residues. This chain's CDR3 is CASSVDTRAEAFF. The CDR3 coding sequence is TGTGCCAGCAGCGTAGACACCCGGGCTGAAGCTTTCTTT.

V and J are TRBV3-1 (or the pseudogene TRBV3-2) and TRBJ1-5; D call uncertain. CDR1 and CDR2 (germline): LGHDT, YNNKEL (reference sequence). The CDR3 sequence is 14 residues long. The V end was cut by 3 bases, the J end by 1 base, with 7 bases between. The CDR3 nucleotides are TGTGCCAGCAGCCAGGGTAGCAGCAATCAGCCCCAGCATTTT. Translating it yields CASSQGSSNQPQHF.

Only a few counts were recorded for this clone. The chain couples TRBV4-2 to TRBJ2-3, with 12 bases identical to TRBD2. The junction had 6 bases not matched to a gene; V was cut back by 0 bases and J by 8 bases. Germline CDR1 reads LGHNA; CDR2 reads YNFKEQ. The CDR3 consists of 16 residues. The CDR3 is CASSQETSGGLGTQYF. CDR3 nucleotides: TGTGCCAGCAGCCAAGAGACTAGCGGGGGACTCGGTACGCAGTATTTT.

J is TRBJ1-1 and V is TRBV7-9; tentatively, D is TRBD1 (5 bases). V lost 3 bases and J lost 1, with 12 bases in between. In germline, CDR1 is SEHNR, CDR2 FQNEAQ (reference sequence). The CDR3 contains 15 residues. The CDR3 DNA is TGTGCCAGCAGCTTGGCGGGACCGCGGAACACTGAAGCTTTCTTT. Translated, it gives CASSLAGPRNTEAFF.

V is TRBV20-1 and J is TRBJ2-6; D unresolved. V lost 3 bases and J 3 bases, leaving 9 bases between the germline ends. The CDR3 covers 14 residues. Germline assignment: CDR1 DFQATT and CDR2 SNEGSKA (reference sequence). CDR3: CSASQPGGANVLTF. CDR3 DNA: TGCAGTGCTAGTCAACCCGGTGGGGCCAACGTCCTGACTTTC.

CDR3 in DNA: TGCAGCGTACAGGGGGCTAACTATGGCTACACCTTC. This encodes CSVQGANYGYTF. This chain connects TRBV29-1 to TRBJ1-2; 8 bases agree with TRBD1. Germline V gene lookup returns CDR1 SQVTM and CDR2 ANQGSEA. V lost 6 bases to trimming and J lost 0 bases; unmatched junction nucleotides: 0. This CDR3 comprises 12 residues. Full variable domain (rest looked up from reference TRBV29-1 and TRBJ1-2): SAVISQKPSRDICQRGTSLTIQCQVDSQVTMMFWYRQQPGQSLTLIATANQGSEATYESGFVIDKFPISRPNLTFSTLTVSNMSPEDSSIYLCSVQGANYGYTFGSGTRLTVV.

The chain links TRBV5-4 to TRBJ2-3, with a tentative D call TRBD1 (5 bases). Germline V CDR1 and CDR2: SGHNT, YYREEE (reference sequence). Deletions cut 2 bases from V and 6 bases from J, with 16 bases between. This CDR3 contains 15 residues. The CDR3 DNA is TGTGCCAGCAGCTTTAGAGGTAGGGGTGGTGATACGCAGTATTTT. It encodes CASSFRGRGGDTQYF.

The chain recombines TRBV27 with TRBJ2-7; D may be TRBD2 (6 bases). The CDR3 runs 13 residues. From germline, CDR1 is MNHEY and CDR2 SMNVEV (reference sequence). V dropped 8 bases and J dropped 0 bases, with 11 bases sitting between them. CDR3 coding DNA: TGTGCCAGCGGTGGAGGGCTCTCCTACGAGCAGTACTTC. Its translation: CASGGGLSYEQYF.

The chain couples TRBV2 to TRBJ2-3, with TRBD2 matching 7 bases. CDR1 and CDR2 (germline): SNHLY, FYNNEI. J was trimmed by 4 bases and V by 8 bases; bases with no gene match: 15. The length of the CDR3 is 16 residues. The CDR3 sequence is CASGFWSFGGADTQYF. Here the CDR3 DNA reads TGTGCCAGCGGATTTTGGTCCTTTGGGGGGGCAGATACGCAGTATTTT.

Only one count was recorded for this clone. This chain connects TRBV6-5 to TRBJ2-3, with D maybe TRBD1 (5 bases). V gave up 7 bases and J gave up 2 bases, with 13 bases separating them. CDR1 MNHEY and CDR2 SVGAGI come from the germline V gene. The CDR3 contains 14 residues. This CDR3 reads CASIKPGHTDTQYF. The CDR3 nucleotides read TGTGCCAGCATCAAGCCCGGACACACAGATACGCAGTATTTT.

This clone was detected a few times. V usage is TRBV7-3 and J usage is TRBJ1-2; D is unclear. Per the germline V gene, CDR1 is SGHTA and CDR2 is FQGTGA. The CDR3 loop spans 13 amino acids. Trimming left V 1 base short and J 8 bases short, with 11 bases between. CDR3 in amino acids: CASSLMRLDGYTF. Written as DNA, the CDR3 is TGTGCCAGCAGCTTAATGAGGCTTGACGGCTACACCTTC.

This rearrangement joins TRBV6-6 to TRBJ2-3; 9 nucleotides align to TRBD2. From germline, CDR1 is MNHNY and CDR2 SVGAGI (reference sequence). The CDR3 totals 14 residues. V shed 2 bases and J 4 bases; nucleotides not matched to a gene: 1. In DNA, the CDR3 is TGTGCCAGCAGTTACGAGCGGGGGGCAGATACGCAGTATTTT. It translates to CASSYERGADTQYF.

The genes are TRBV20-1 and TRBJ2-1; no definite D call. Trimming left V 2 bases short and J 10 bases short, with 6 bases between. The CDR3 sequence is 10 residues long. CDR1 and CDR2 (germline): DFQATT, SNEGSKA (reference sequence). Here the CDR3 reads CSARIREQFF. The CDR3 DNA follows: TGCAGTGCTAGAATCAGGGAGCAGTTCTTC.

A word on this clone: The identical CDR3 is also encoded by other nucleotide sequences in the sample. V usage is TRBV11-3 and J usage is TRBJ2-5; possibly TRBD1 for D (5 bases). CDR1 SGHNT and CDR2 YENEEA come from the germline V gene. Trimming left V 1 base short and J 2 bases short, with 8 bases between. The CDR3 runs to 14 residues. This CDR3 is CASSLGGSQETQYF. The DNA for the CDR3 is TGTGCCAGCAGCTTAGGGGGCAGTCAAGAGACCCAGTACTTC. The full variable domain, with the rest looked up from reference TRBV11-3 and TRBJ2-5, is EAGVVQSPRYKIIEKKQPVAFWCNPISGHNTLYWYLQNLGQGPELLIRYENEEAVDDSQLPKDRFSAERLKGVDSTLKIQPAELGDSAVYLCASSLGGSQETQYFGPGTRLLVL.

The CDR3 coding sequence is TGTGCCAGCAGTGTGACTCGGAACACTGAAGCTTTCTTT. Its translation is CASSVTRNTEAFF. The V call is TRBV2, the J call TRBJ1-1; unclear D gene. The CDR3 length is 13 residues. V shed 4 bases and J shed 1 base, with 7 bases lying between them. The germline gives CDR1 SNHLY, CDR2 FYNNEI.

The V gene is TRBV5-1, the J gene TRBJ1-4, with D possibly being TRBD1 (6 bases). The V end lost 0 bases, the J end lost 8 bases, and 14 bases lay between the germline ends. Germline CDR1 SGHRS, CDR2 YFSETQ. The CDR3 totals 15 residues. The CDR3 loop reads CASSLAGAFREKLFF. The CDR3 DNA sequence: TGCGCCAGCAGCTTGGCAGGGGCCTTTAGAGAAAAACTGTTTTTT.

V usage is TRBV6-4 and J usage is TRBJ2-2; TRBD1 is a possible D gene (6 bases). The V end was cut by 0 bases, the J end by 6 bases, with 14 bases between. The CDR3 totals 16 residues. Germline-derived CDR1 and CDR2 are MRHNA and SNTAGT. The CDR3 protein is CASSDSDRMGSGELFF. The CDR3 coding sequence is TGTGCCAGCAGTGACTCCGACAGGATGGGCTCCGGGGAGCTGTTTTTT.

The chain employs TRBV6-5 and TRBJ1-3, with a weak D call TRBD1 (6 bases). This CDR3 comprises 14 residues. V lost 6 bases and J 1 base, leaving 10 bases between the germline ends. CDR1 is MNHEY, CDR2 SVGAGI, per germline. The CDR3: CASSRTESGNTIYF. The CDR3 DNA reads as TGTGCCAGCAGCCGGACAGAGTCTGGAAACACCATATATTTT.

The V and J genes are TRBV6-6 and TRBJ2-7, with 9 bases identical to TRBD1. V dropped 7 bases and J dropped 2; count of bases not matched to a gene: 12. The CDR3 runs 16 residues. The germline V gene has CDR1 MNHNY and CDR2 SVGAGI (reference sequence). CDR3 sequence (DNA): TGTGCCAGCACCCGAGTGGACAGGGGATTTCCCTACGAGCAGTACTTC. Residues: CASTRVDRGFPYEQYF.

The chain employs TRBV30 and TRBJ1-2; D is possibly TRBD1 (6 bases). Germline CDR1 GTSNPN, CDR2 SVGIG (reference sequence). V lost 3 bases to trimming and J lost 0 bases, with 11 bases between them. The CDR3 runs to 14 residues. DNA of the CDR3: TGTGCCTGGAGCGCAGGGGATACTAACTATGGCTACACCTTC. Its protein is CAWSAGDTNYGYTF.